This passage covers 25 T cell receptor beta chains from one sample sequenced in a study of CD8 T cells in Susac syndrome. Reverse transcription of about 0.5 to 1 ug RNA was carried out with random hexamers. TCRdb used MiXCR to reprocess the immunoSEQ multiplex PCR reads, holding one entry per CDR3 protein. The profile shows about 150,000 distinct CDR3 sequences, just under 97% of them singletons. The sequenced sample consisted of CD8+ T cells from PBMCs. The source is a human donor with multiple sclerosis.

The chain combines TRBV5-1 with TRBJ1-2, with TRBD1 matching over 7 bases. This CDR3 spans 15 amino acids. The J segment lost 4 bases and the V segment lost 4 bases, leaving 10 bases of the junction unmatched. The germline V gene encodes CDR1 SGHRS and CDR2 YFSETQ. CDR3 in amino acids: CASSLTAGGGYGYTF. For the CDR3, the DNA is TGCGCCAGCAGCCTTACGGCAGGGGGTGGCTATGGCTACACCTTC.

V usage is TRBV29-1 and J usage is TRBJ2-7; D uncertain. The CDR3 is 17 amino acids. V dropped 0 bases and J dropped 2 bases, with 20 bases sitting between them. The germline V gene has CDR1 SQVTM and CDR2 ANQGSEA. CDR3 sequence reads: CSVEDTYGRDHPYEQYF. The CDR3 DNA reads TGCAGCGTTGAAGATACATATGGCCGTGATCACCCCTACGAGCAGTACTTC.

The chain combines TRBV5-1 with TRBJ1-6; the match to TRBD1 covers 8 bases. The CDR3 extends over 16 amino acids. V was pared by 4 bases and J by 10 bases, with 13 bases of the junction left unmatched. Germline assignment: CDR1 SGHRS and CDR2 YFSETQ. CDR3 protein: CASSTREQGGYSPLHF. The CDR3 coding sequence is TGCGCCAGCAGCACACGCGAACAGGGGGGGTACTCACCCCTCCACTTT.

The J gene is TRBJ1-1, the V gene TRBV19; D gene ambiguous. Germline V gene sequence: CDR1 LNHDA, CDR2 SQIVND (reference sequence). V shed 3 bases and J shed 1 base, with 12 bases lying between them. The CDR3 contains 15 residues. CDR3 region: CASSMRNGENTEAFF. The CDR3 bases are TGTGCCAGTAGTATGAGGAACGGCGAGAACACTGAAGCTTTCTTT.

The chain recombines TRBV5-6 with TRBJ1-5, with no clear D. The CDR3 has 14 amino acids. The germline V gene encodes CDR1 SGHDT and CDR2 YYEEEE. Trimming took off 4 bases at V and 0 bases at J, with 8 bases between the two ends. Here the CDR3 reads CASSKQYSNQPQHF. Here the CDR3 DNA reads TGTGCCAGCAGCAAGCAGTATAGCAATCAGCCCCAGCATTTT.

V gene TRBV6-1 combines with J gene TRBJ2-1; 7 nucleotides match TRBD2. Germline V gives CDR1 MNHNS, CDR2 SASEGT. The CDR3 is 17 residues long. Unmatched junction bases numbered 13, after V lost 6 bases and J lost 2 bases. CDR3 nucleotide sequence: TGTGCCAGCAGCGGATACCCGGCTAGCGGAACCTACAATGAGCAGTTCTTC. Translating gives CASSGYPASGTYNEQFF.

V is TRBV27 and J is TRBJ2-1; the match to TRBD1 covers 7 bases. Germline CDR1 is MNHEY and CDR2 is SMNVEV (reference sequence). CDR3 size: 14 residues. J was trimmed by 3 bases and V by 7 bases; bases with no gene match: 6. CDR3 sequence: CASTMTGFYNEQFF. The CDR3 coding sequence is TGTGCCAGCACAATGACAGGGTTCTACAATGAGCAGTTCTTC.

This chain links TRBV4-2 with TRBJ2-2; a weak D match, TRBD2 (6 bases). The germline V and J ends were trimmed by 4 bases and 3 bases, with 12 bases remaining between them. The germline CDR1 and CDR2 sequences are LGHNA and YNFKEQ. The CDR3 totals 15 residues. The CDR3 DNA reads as TGTGCCAGCAGCCCCGCCGGGACTTACACCGGGGAGCTGTTTTTT. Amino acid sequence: CASSPAGTYTGELFF.

CDR3 protein: CSATAGTRWSDTQYF. The CDR3 DNA sequence: TGCAGTGCTACAGCCGGGACTAGATGGTCAGATACGCAGTATTTT. The chain carries TRBV20-1 and TRBJ2-3, with 8 bases that match TRBD2. Per germline, CDR1 DFQATT and CDR2 SNEGSKA (reference sequence). V lost 4 bases, J lost 4 bases, and 10 bases stayed unmatched. This CDR3 contains 15 residues.

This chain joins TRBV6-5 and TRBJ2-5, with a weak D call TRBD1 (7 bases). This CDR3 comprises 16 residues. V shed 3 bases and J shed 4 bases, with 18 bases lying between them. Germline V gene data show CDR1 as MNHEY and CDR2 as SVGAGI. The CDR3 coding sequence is TGTGCCAGCAGTTATCCAAGAGGAGGGGGCGGAGAGACCCAGTACTTC. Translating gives CASSYPRGGGGETQYF.

This chain's CDR3 is CASSDSRETQYF. DNA of the CDR3: TGTGCCAGCAGTGACTCGCGGGAGACCCAGTACTTC. The V call is TRBV2, the J call TRBJ2-5, with D uncertain. V lost 3 bases and J 5 bases, leaving 7 bases between the germline ends. The germline gives CDR1 SNHLY, CDR2 FYNNEI. The CDR3 covers 12 residues.

The CDR3 loop is CASRSYRGPGELFF. In DNA form, the CDR3 reads TGTGCCAGCAGATCCTACAGGGGGCCCGGGGAGCTGTTTTTT. This sequence joins TRBV6-5 and TRBJ2-2; TRBD1 agrees at 9 bases. The CDR3 is 14 amino acids. J gave up 6 bases and V 6 bases, and 5 bases lay outside the gene matches. Per germline, CDR1 MNHEY and CDR2 SVGAGI.

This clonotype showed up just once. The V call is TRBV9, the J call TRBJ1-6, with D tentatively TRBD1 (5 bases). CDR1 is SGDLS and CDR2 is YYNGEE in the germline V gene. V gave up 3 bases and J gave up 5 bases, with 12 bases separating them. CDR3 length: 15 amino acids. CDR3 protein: CASSDRDVDNSPLHF. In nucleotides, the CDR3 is TGTGCCAGCAGCGACCGGGACGTCGATAATTCACCCCTCCACTTT.

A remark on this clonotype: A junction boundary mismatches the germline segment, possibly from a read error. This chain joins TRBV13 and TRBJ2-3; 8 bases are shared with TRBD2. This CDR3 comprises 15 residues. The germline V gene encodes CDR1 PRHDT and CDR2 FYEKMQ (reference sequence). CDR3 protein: CASRLAGSGTDTQYF. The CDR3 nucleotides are TGTGCCAGCAGATTAGCGGGGTCCGGCACAGATACGCAGTATTTT.

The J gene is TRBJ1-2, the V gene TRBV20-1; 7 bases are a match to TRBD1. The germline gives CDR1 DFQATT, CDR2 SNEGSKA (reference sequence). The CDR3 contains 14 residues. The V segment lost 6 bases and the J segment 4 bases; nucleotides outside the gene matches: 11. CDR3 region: CSARNTGTAYGYTF. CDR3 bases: TGCAGTGCAAGAAATACCGGGACAGCCTATGGCTACACCTTC.

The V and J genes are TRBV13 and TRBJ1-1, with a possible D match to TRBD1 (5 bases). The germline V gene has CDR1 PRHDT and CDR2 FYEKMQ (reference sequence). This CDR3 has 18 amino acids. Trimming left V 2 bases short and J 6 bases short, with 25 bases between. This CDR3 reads CASSLPSGRRNEGPEAFF. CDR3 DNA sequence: TGTGCCAGCAGCTTACCTTCAGGGAGGAGGAATGAGGGGCCTGAAGCTTTCTTT.

As DNA, the CDR3 is TGTGCCAGCAGTTACCAGGGGGTGAACACCGGGGAGCTGTTTTTT. It codes for CASSYQGVNTGELFF. This chain connects TRBV6-5 to TRBJ2-2, with TRBD1 matching 7 bases. The germline gives CDR1 MNHEY, CDR2 SVGAGI. There are 15 residues in the CDR3. Trimming took 2 bases from V and 1 from J; bases not matched to a gene: 1.

The CDR3 DNA follows: TGTGCCAGCAGCTCTCAGGGCACCTCGGGCAATGAGCAGTTCTTC. Translating gives CASSSQGTSGNEQFF. The J gene is TRBJ2-1, the V gene TRBV9, with D maybe TRBD1 (5 bases). The CDR3 sequence is 15 residues long. Trimming pared 4 bases from V and 6 bases from J, leaving 17 bases between. The V gene's germline CDR1 is SGDLS and CDR2 YYNGEE.

For the CDR3, the DNA is TGTGCCAGCAGACTCCCGGGTCGGGGGAGAAGCTCCTACAATGAGCAGTTCTTC. Encoded protein: CASRLPGRGRSSYNEQFF. The chain couples TRBV5-6 to TRBJ2-1, with a weak D call TRBD2 (6 bases). Germline V gene sequence: CDR1 SGHDT, CDR2 YYEEEE. The CDR3 length is 18 residues. With 5 bases removed from V and 0 bases from J, the gap between germline ends came to 21 bases.

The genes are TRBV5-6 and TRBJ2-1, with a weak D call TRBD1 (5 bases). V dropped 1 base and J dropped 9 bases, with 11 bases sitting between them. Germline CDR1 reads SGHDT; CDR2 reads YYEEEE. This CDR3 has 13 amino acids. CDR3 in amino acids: CASSLRQGREQFF. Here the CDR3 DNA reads TGTGCCAGCAGCTTGCGGCAGGGCCGTGAGCAGTTCTTC.

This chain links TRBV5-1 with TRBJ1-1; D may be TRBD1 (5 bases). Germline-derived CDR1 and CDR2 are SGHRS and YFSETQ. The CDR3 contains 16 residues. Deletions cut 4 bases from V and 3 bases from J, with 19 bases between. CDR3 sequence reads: CASSPPAGGVDTEAFF. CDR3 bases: TGCGCCAGCAGCCCTCCGGCGGGGGGAGTGGACACTGAAGCTTTCTTT.

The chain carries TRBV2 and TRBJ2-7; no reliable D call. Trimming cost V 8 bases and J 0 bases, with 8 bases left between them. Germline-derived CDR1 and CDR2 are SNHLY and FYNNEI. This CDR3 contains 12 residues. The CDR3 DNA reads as TGTGCCAGCCATGGAGCCTCCTACGAGCAGTACTTC. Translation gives CASHGASYEQYF.

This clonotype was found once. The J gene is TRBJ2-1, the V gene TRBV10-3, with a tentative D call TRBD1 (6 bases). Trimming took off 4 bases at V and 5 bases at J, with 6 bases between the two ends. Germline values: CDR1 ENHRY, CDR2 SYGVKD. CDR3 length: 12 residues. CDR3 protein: CAISAGDNEQFF. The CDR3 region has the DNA TGTGCCATCAGTGCAGGGGACAATGAGCAGTTCTTC.

The CDR3 protein is CASSQETGREETQYF. Here the CDR3 DNA reads TGTGCCAGCAGCCAAGAAACAGGGCGAGAAGAGACCCAGTACTTC. V gene TRBV3-1 combines with J gene TRBJ2-5; the D gene is possibly TRBD1 (6 bases). This CDR3 comprises 15 residues. Looked up from germline, CDR1 is LGHDT and CDR2 is YNNKEL (reference sequence). Trimming cost V 0 bases and J 3 bases, with 11 bases left between them.

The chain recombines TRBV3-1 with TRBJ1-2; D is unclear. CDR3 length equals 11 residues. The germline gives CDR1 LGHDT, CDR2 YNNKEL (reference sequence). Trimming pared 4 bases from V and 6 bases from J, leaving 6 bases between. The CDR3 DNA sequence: TGTGCCAGCAGCCGGAAGGATGGCTACACCTTC. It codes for CASSRKDGYTF.